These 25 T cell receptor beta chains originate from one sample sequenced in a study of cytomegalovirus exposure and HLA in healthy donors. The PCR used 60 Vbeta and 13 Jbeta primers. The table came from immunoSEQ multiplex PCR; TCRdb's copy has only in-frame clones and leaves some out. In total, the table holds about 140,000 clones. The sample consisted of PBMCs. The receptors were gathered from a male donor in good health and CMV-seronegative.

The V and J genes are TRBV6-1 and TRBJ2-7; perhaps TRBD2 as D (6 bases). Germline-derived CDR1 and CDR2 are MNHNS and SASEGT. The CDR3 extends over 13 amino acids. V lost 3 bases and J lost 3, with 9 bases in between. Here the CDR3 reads CASSDGGVYEQYF. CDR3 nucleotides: TGTGCCAGCAGTGACGGGGGAGTCTACGAGCAGTACTTC.

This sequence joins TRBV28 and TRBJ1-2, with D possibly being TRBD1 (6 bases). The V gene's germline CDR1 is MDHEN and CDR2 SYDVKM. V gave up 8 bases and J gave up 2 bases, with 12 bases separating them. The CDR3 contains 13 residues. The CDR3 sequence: CASSWGQNYGYTF. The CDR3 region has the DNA TGTGCCAGCTCTTGGGGGCAGAACTATGGCTACACCTTC.

The CDR3 bases are TGTGCCAGTACCCTCGCCCAGCGGGGGTACACCGGGGAGCTGTTTTTT. It is translated as CASTLAQRGYTGELFF. V and J are TRBV19 and TRBJ2-2; TRBD2 matches 8 bases. Looked up from germline, CDR1 is LNHDA and CDR2 is SQIVND (reference sequence). With 7 bases clipped from V and 3 bases from J, the junction kept 10 bases outside the gene matches. There are 16 residues in the CDR3.

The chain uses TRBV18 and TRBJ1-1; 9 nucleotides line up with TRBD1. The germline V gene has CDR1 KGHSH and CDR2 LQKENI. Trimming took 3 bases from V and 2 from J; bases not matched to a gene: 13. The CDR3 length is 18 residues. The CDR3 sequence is CASSPGQGRFSSNTEAFF. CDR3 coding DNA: TGTGCCAGCTCACCGGGACAGGGAAGATTCAGCTCTAACACTGAAGCTTTCTTT.

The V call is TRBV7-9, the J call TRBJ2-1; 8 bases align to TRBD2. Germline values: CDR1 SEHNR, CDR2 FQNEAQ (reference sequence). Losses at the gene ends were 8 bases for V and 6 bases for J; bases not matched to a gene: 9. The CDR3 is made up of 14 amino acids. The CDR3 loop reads CASFSGAAFNEQFF. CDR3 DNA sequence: TGTGCCAGCTTTAGCGGGGCCGCATTCAATGAGCAGTTCTTC.

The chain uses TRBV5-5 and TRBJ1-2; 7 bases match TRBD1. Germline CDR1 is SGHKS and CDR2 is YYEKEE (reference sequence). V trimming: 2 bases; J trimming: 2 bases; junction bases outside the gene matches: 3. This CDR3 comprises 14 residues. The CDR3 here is CASSFQQGNYGYTF. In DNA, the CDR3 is TGTGCCAGCAGCTTCCAACAGGGGAACTATGGCTACACCTTC.

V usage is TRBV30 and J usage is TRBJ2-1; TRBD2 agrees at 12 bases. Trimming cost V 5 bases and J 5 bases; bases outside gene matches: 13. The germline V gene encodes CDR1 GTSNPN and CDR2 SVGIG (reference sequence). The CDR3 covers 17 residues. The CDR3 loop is CAWATLLTSGGDNEQFF. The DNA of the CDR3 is TGTGCCTGGGCCACATTACTGACTAGCGGGGGTGACAATGAGCAGTTCTTC. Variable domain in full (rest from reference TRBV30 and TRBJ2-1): SQTIHQWPATLVQPVGSPLSLECTVEGTSNPNLYWYRQAAGRGLQLLFYSVGIGQISSEVPQNLSASRPQDRQFILSSKKLLLSDSGFYLCAWATLLTSGGDNEQFFGPGTRLTVL.

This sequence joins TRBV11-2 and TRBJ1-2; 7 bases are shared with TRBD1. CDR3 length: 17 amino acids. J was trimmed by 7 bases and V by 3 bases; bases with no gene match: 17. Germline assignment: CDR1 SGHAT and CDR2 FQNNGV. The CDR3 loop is CASSFTGQINPVAGYTF. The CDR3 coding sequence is TGTGCCAGCAGCTTCACGGGACAGATAAACCCGGTGGCTGGCTACACCTTC.

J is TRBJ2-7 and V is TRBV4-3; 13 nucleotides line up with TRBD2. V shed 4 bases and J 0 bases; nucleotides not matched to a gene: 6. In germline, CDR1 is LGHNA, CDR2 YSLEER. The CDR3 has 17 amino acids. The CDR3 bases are TGCGCCAGCAGCCTTGGACTAGCGGGGGCGAACTCCTACGAGCAGTACTTC. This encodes CASSLGLAGANSYEQYF.

CDR3 nucleotide sequence: TGTGCCAGAGAAGTGGGGGGGCGAAATAATTCACCCCTCCACTTT. As protein: CAREVGGRNNSPLHF. J is TRBJ1-6 and V is TRBV6-5, with D maybe TRBD1 (6 bases). This CDR3 contains 15 residues. V lost 9 bases to trimming and J lost 5 bases, with 17 bases between them. Germline V lookup: CDR1 MNHEY, CDR2 SVGAGI.

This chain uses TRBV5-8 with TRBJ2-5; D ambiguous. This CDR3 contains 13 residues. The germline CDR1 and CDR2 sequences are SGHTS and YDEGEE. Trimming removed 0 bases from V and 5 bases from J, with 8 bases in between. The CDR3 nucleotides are TGTGCCAGCAGCTTGGTCTCAGCGGAGACCCAGTACTTC. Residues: CASSLVSAETQYF.

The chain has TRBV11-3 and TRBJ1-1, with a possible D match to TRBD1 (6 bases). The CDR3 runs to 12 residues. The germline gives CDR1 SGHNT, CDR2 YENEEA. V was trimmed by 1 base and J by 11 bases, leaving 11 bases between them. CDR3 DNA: TGTGCCAGCAGCTTAGGTTCAGGGGTTGCTTTCTTT. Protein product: CASSLGSGVAFF.

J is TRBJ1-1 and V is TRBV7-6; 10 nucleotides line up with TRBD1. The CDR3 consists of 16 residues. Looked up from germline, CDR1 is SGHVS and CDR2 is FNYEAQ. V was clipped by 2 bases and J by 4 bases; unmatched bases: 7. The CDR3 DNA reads TGTGCCAGCAGCTTACGGAGACAGGGGGCTGTCACTGAAGCTTTCTTT. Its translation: CASSLRRQGAVTEAFF. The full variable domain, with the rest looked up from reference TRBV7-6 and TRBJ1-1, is GAGVSQSPRYKVTKRGQDVALRCDPISGHVSLYWYRQALGQGPEFLTYFNYEAQQDKSGLPNDRFSAERPEGSISTLTIQRTEQRDSAMYRCASSLRRQGAVTEAFFGQGTRLTVV.

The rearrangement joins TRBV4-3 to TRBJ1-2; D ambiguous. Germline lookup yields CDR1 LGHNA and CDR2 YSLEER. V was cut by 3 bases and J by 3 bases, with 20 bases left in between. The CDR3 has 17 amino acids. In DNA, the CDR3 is TGCGCCAGCAGCCAGACGGCCGGGGAGGGTAGCTACTATGGCTACACCTTC. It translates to CASSQTAGEGSYYGYTF.

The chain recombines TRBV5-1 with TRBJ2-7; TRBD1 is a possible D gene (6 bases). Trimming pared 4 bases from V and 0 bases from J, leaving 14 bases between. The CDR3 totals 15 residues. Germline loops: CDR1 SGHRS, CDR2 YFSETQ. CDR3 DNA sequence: TGCGCCAGCAGCGTCGGACAGACCAGCTCCTACGAGCAGTACTTC. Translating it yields CASSVGQTSSYEQYF.

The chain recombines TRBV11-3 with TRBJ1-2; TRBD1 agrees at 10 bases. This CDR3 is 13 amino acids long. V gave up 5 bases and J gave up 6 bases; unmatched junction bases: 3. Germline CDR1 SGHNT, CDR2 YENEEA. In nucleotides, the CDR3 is TGTGCCAGCAGCCATGGGACAGGGGATGGCTACACCTTC. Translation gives CASSHGTGDGYTF.

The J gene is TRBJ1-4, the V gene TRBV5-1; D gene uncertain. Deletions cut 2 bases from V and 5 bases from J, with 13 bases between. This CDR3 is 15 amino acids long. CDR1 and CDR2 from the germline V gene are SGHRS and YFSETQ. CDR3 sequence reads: CASSFLSGSNEKLFF. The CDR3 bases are TGCGCCAGCAGCTTCCTATCGGGGTCCAATGAAAAACTGTTTTTT. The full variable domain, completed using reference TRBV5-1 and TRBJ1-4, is KAGVTQTPRYLIKTRGQQVTLSCSPISGHRSVSWYQQTPGQGLQFLFEYFSETQRNKGNFPGRFSGRQFSNSRSEMNVSTLELGDSALYLCASSFLSGSNEKLFFGSGTQLSVL.

The CDR3 DNA is TGTGCCAGCAGCTTGGGGCGGTCCTACGAGCAGTACTTC. As protein: CASSLGRSYEQYF. The chain links TRBV5-6 to TRBJ2-7; D is undetermined. CDR1 SGHDT and CDR2 YYEEEE come from the germline V gene. The CDR3 runs 13 residues. V was trimmed by 0 bases and J by 1 base, leaving 5 bases between them.

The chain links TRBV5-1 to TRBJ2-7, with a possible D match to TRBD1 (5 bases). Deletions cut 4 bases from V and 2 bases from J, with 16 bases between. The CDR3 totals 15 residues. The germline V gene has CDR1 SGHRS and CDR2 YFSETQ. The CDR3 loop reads CASSPEQGKPYEQYF. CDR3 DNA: TGCGCCAGCAGCCCAGAGCAGGGAAAACCCTACGAGCAGTACTTC.

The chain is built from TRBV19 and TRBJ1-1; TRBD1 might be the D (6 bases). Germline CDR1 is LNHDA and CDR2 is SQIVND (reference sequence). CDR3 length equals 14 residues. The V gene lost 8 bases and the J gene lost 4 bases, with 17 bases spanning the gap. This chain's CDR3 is CASGNSGESTEAFF. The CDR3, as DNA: TGTGCCAGTGGAAACTCAGGGGAGAGCACTGAAGCTTTCTTT.

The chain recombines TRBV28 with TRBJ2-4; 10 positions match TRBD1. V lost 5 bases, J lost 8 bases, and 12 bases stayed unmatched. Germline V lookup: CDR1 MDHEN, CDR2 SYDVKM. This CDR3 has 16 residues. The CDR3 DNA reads TGTGCCAGCAGTGTCTCCGGGACAGGGGTTAAGGACATTCAGTACTTC. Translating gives CASSVSGTGVKDIQYF.

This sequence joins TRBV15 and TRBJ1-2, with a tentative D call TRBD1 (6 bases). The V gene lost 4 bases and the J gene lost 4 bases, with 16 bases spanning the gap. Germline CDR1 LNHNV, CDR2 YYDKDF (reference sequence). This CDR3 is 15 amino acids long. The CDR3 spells CATSKRDTDSYGYTF. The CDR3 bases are TGTGCCACCAGCAAAAGGGACACGGACAGCTATGGCTACACCTTC.

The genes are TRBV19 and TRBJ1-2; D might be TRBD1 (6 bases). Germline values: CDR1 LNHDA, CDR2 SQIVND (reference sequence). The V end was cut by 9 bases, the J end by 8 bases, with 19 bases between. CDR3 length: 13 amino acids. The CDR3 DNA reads TGTGCCAGCGACAAGACCAGGGGCGGGGGCTACACCTTC. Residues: CASDKTRGGGYTF.

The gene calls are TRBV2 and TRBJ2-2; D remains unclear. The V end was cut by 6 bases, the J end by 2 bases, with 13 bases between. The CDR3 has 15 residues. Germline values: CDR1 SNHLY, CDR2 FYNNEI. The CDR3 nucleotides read TGTGCCAGCAGCACTTGGGCGACAAACACCGGGGAGCTGTTTTTT. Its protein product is CASSTWATNTGELFF.

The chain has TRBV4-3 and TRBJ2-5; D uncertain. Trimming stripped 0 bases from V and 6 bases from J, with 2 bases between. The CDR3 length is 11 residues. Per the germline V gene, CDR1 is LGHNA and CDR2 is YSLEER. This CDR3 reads CASSQDKTQYF. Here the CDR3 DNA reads TGCGCCAGCAGCCAAGATAAGACCCAGTACTTC.